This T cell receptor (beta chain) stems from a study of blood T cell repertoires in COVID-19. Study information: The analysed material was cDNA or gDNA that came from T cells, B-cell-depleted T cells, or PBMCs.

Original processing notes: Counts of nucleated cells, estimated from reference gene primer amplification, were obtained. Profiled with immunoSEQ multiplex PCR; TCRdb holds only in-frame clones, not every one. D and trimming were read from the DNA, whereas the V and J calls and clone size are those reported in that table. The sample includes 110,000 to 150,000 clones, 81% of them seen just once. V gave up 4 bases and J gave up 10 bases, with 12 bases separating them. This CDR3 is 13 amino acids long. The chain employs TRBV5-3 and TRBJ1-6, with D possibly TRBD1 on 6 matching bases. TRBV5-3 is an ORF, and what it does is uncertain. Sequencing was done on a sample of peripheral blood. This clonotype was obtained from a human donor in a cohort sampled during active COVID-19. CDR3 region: CARSRPTGSPLHF. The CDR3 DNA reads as TGTGCCAGAAGCCGCCCGACAGGCTCACCCCTCCACTTT.